This entry describes one T cell receptor beta chain. V shed 5 bases and J 7 bases; nucleotides not matched to a gene: 4. CDR1 and CDR2 (germline): SGHTA, FQGTGA. This CDR3 region has 15 residues. The data originate from a study of blood T cell repertoires in COVID-19. Study context: The United States, Italy and Spain supplied acute and convalescent COVID-19 samples. The analysed material was cDNA or gDNA that came from T cells, B-cell-depleted T cells, or PBMCs.

Measured with immunoSEQ multiplex PCR; TCRdb has only the in-frame clones, and not every one. Of around 120,000 clones in the sample, about three quarters were seen once. Sequenced input: peripheral blood. This rearrangement joins TRBV7-3 to TRBJ1-6, with TRBD1 matching over 11 bases. The clonotype comes from a man in his 70s with acute or convalescent COVID-19. CDR3 nucleotide sequence: TGTGCCAGCAGCGAAAGGACAGGGGGCAATTCACCCCTCCACTTT. Protein product: CASSERTGGNSPLHF.